This passage covers 13 T cell receptor beta chains from one sample sequenced in a study of blood T cells in healthy people across ages. Next came a second PCR, run for about 6 to 11 cycles, which used a sample-barcoded 5' primer along with a J-beta primer mix. TCRdb analysed the 5' RACE reads with MiXCR anew, one entry per CDR3 protein. The table lists 600,000 to 850,000 distinct CDR3 sequences, just under 25% of them singletons. These data were likewise used in another study, on T cells of mothers and their children.

Sequences were obtained from blood. The receptors derive from a boy between 5 and 17 years old in good health.

CDR3 protein: CASSQVSGRPQETQYF. CDR3 nucleotide sequence: TGCGCCAGCAGCCAAGTGAGCGGGCGGCCTCAAGAGACCCAGTACTTC. The rearrangement uses TRBV4-1 and TRBJ2-5; D perhaps matches TRBD2 (6 bases). Trimming left V 1 base short and J 2 bases short, with 14 bases between. The germline CDR1 and CDR2 sequences are MGHRA and YSYEKL. The CDR3 totals 16 residues.

V and J are TRBV25-1 and TRBJ1-2, with D hard to call. This CDR3 region has 15 residues. The V end lost 1 base, the J end lost 0 bases, and 9 bases lay between the germline ends. Germline V gives CDR1 MGHDK, CDR2 SYGVNS. The CDR3 nucleotides are TGTGCCAGCAGTGAATCCGGGAGGCCTAACTATGGCTACACCTTC. This gives the protein CASSESGRPNYGYTF.

The chain has TRBV20-1 and TRBJ1-4; 7 positions match TRBD1. The germline V gene encodes CDR1 DFQATT and CDR2 SNEGSKA (reference sequence). Losses at the gene ends were 5 bases for V and 6 bases for J; bases not matched to a gene: 3. There are 12 residues in the CDR3. CDR3 region: CSAPDRDEKLFF. The CDR3, as DNA: TGCAGTGCTCCCGACAGGGATGAAAAACTGTTTTTT.

This clonotype has a handful of counts. The chain recombines TRBV6-1 with TRBJ2-3; 11 positions agree with TRBD2. Germline CDR1 is MNHNS and CDR2 is SASEGT. V shed 0 bases and J 4 bases; nucleotides not matched to a gene: 3. CDR3 length: 16 amino acids. CDR3 in DNA: TGTGCCAGCAGTGAAGCCGGGACTAGCGGCGCAGATACGCAGTATTTT. It translates to CASSEAGTSGADTQYF.

This clonotype has just a few counts. This sequence joins TRBV4-3 and TRBJ2-4; 11 bases align to TRBD2. The CDR3 is made up of 18 amino acids. CDR1 LGHNA and CDR2 YSLEER come from the germline V gene. With V trimmed by 0 bases and J by 9 bases, 13 bases remained unmatched. CDR3 region: CASSQEAWASGGQGIQYF. CDR3 nucleotide sequence: TGCGCCAGCAGCCAAGAAGCCTGGGCTAGCGGGGGGCAGGGCATTCAGTACTTC.

The chain carries TRBV15 and TRBJ1-4; 7 bases match TRBD1. The CDR3 consists of 13 residues. V shed 8 bases and J 8 bases; nucleotides not matched to a gene: 8. CDR1 is LNHNV and CDR2 is YYDKDF in the germline V gene (reference sequence). CDR3 protein: CATGTGEVEKLFF. In nucleotides, the CDR3 is TGTGCCACCGGTACAGGGGAGGTGGAAAAACTGTTTTTT.

This clonotype was recorded a few times. The chain has TRBV25-1 and TRBJ1-6, with D unresolved. This CDR3 comprises 11 residues. Trimming took 1 base from V and 9 from J, leaving 1 base between them. Germline V gives CDR1 MGHDK, CDR2 SYGVNS. The CDR3 sequence: CASSESSPLHF. The DNA for the CDR3 is TGTGCCAGCAGTGAATCTTCACCCCTCCACTTT.

The chain recombines TRBV9 with TRBJ2-5; D is uncertain. CDR3 length: 14 residues. V was shortened by 0 bases and J by 2 bases, with 8 bases between the two germline ends. CDR1 and CDR2 from the germline V gene are SGDLS and YYNGEE. The CDR3 protein is CASSVGHLQETQYF. CDR3 DNA sequence: TGTGCCAGCAGCGTAGGACATCTTCAAGAGACCCAGTACTTC.

In its sample, this clonotype was seen a few times. The rearrangement joins TRBV5-1 to TRBJ2-3; TRBD2 aligns across 8 bases. V lost 1 base and J lost 1; bases outside the gene matches: 5. The CDR3 has 16 residues. Germline V gene sequence: CDR1 SGHRS, CDR2 YFSETQ. The CDR3: CASSLSGGTRTDTQYF. The DNA for the CDR3 is TGCGCCAGCAGCTTGAGCGGGGGAACGCGCACAGATACGCAGTATTTT.

This clonotype was picked up many times. J is TRBJ2-1 and V is TRBV4-1, with TRBD2 matching over 8 bases. Trimming at V came to 4 bases and at J to 9 bases, leaving 2 bases not matched to a gene. The CDR3 runs 12 residues. CDR1 and CDR2 from the germline V gene are MGHRA and YSYEKL. DNA for the CDR3: TGCGCCAGCAGCCTAACTAGCGGTGAGCAGTTCTTC. Translating it yields CASSLTSGEQFF.

A single count supports this clonotype. The chain links TRBV7-9 to TRBJ1-4; no firm D call. This CDR3 comprises 15 residues. Germline loops: CDR1 SEHNR, CDR2 FQNEAQ (reference sequence). The germline V and J ends were trimmed by 2 bases and 4 bases, with 11 bases remaining between them. The CDR3 DNA sequence: TGTGCCAGCAGCTTATATCCGAGGAATAATGAAAAACTGTTTTTT. It translates to CASSLYPRNNEKLFF.

This clonotype was counted only a few times. The J gene is TRBJ2-1, the V gene TRBV29-1; D is possibly TRBD2 (6 bases). CDR1 and CDR2 (germline): SQVTM, ANQGSEA. This CDR3 is built from 13 residues. Trimming shortened V by 6 bases and J by 9 bases, and 18 bases separated the two germline ends. The CDR3 DNA reads TGCAGCGTGGGGGGACTCGACGGTGGTGAGCAGTTCTTC. This gives the protein CSVGGLDGGEQFF.

This clonotype was counted only a few times. A read error may produce the germline difference seen at one junction end. The rearrangement uses TRBV6-5 and TRBJ2-7; D possibly corresponds to TRBD2 (6 bases). The germline V gene has CDR1 MNHEY and CDR2 SVGAGI. This CDR3 comprises 16 residues. CDR3 amino acids: CASSSNPPGLGYGQYF. The CDR3 DNA follows: TGTGCCAGCAGTTCCAACCCACCGGGACTGGGCTACGGGCAGTACTTC.